This is a list of T cell receptor beta chains from one sample in a study of blood T cell repertoires in COVID-19. The assay was immunoSEQ multiplex PCR, and TCRdb's table has in-frame clones only and misses some. There are 250,000 to 300,000 clones in the sample; around 82% occur only once, and around 2.9% lies in the top ten. Sequenced sample: peripheral blood. Receptor source: a woman aged 18 to 35 with acute or convalescent COVID-19. Each CDR3 is given without its conserved first and last residue. Clone size is stated in some rows and not others, as once, few, many or a class when expanded.

V gene	J gene	clone size	CDR3 protein
TRBV5-6	TRBJ2-5	NA	ASSLRQGAVETQY
TRBV10-3	TRBJ2-7	many	ATLDRGHSYEQY
TRBV10-1	TRBJ2-1	once	ASSERRTSGRLISYNEQF
TRBV18	TRBJ1-3	NA	ASSPSEGASGNTIY
TRBV15	TRBJ1-1	NA	ATSRETGRSTEAF
TRBV5-4	TRBJ2-1	NA	ATLRRDRASNEQF
TRBV28	TRBJ2-7	NA	ASSFFLGGRAYEQY
TRBV14	TRBJ1-1	NA	ASSQTTGFMNTEAF
TRBV4-1	TRBJ2-7	NA	ASSQDRHQGVYEQY
TRBV2	TRBJ2-7	NA	ASRERQASPFKQY
TRBV7-9	TRBJ2-2	once	ASSLTSGSPPGELF
TRBV4-3	TRBJ2-5	NA	ASSQDGRETQY
TRBV7-9	TRBJ2-3	NA	ASSESGSQY
TRBV9	TRBJ1-2	NA	ASSAHNGYT
TRBV28	TRBJ1-1	NA	ASSGPGENTEAF
TRBV6-6	TRBJ2-7	NA	ASSYPGGSYEQY
TRBV25-1	TRBJ2-2	NA	ASSEGGSGELF
TRBV7-2	TRBJ1-6	once	ASSQEVQGSDSPLH
TRBV3-1/TRBV3-2	TRBJ1-6	NA	ASSQTDNNSPLH
TRBV7-2	TRBJ2-1	NA	ASSLGDFLSYNEQF
TRBV5-6	TRBJ1-6	once	ASSRSTGGNSPLH
TRBV5-1	TRBJ1-4	NA	ASSLPSGQGAEKLF
TRBV6-1	TRBJ2-1	NA	ASSEAALSGAPNEQF
TRBV10-3	TRBJ2-5	NA	AINAIAGRETQY
TRBV24-1	TRBJ2-5	NA	ATSDLGGGPEETQY
TRBV27	TRBJ2-3	NA	ASSLFGGSTDTQY